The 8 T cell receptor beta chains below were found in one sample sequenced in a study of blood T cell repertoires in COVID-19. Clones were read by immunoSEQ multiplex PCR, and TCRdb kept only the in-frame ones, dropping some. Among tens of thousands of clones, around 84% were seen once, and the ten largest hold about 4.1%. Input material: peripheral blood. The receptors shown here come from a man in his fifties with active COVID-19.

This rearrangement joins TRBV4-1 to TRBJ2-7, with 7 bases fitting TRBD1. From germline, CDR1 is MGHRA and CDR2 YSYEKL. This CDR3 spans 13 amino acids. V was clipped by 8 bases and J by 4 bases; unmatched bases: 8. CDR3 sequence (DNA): TGCGCCAGCGCACAGGGGCCGGAATACGAGCAGTACTTC. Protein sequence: CASAQGPEYEQYF.

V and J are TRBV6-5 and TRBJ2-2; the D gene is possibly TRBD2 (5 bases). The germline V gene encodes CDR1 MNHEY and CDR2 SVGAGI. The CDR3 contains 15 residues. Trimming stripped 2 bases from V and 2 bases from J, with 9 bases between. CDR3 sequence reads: CASSYTGFNTGELFF. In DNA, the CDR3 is TGTGCCAGCAGTTACACGGGGTTTAACACCGGGGAGCTGTTTTTT.

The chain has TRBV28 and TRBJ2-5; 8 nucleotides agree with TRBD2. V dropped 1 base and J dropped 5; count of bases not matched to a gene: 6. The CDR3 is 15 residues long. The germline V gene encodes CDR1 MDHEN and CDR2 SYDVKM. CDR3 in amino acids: CASSLFRGGPETQYF. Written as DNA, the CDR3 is TGTGCCAGCAGTTTATTCCGGGGGGGCCCCGAGACCCAGTACTTC.

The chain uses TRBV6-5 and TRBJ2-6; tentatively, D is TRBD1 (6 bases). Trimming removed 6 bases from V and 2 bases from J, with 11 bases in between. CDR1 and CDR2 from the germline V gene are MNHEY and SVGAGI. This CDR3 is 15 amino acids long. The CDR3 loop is CASRAGVAGANVLTF. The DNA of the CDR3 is TGTGCCAGCAGGGCAGGGGTCGCTGGGGCCAACGTCCTGACTTTC.

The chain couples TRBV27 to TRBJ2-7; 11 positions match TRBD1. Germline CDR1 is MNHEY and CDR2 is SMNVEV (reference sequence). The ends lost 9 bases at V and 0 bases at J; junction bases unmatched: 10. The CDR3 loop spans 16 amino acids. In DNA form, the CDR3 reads TGTGCCAGGGGGGCCGGGACAGGGGGTATCTCCTACGAGCAGTACTTC. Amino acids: CARGAGTGGISYEQYF.

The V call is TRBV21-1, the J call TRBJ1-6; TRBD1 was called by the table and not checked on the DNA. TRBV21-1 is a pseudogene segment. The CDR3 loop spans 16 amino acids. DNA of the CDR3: TGTGCCAGCAGCAACGACAGGGAGGCCTATAATTCACCCCTCCACTTT. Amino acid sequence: CASSNDREAYNSPLHF.

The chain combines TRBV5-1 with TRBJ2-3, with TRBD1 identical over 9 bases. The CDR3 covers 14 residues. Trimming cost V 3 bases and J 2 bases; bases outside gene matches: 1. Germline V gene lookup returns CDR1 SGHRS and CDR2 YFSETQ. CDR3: CASSWDRVTDTQYF. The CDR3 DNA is TGCGCCAGCAGCTGGGACAGGGTCACAGATACGCAGTATTTT.

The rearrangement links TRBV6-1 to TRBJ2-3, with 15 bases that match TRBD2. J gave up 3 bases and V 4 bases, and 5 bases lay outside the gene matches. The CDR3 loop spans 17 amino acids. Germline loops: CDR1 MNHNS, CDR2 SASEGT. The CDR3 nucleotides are TGTGCCAGCAGTGGGACTAGCGGGGGGGCCTTTACAGATACGCAGTATTTT. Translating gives CASSGTSGGAFTDTQYF.